This TCR beta chain was recovered during a study of graft-versus-host responses after intestinal transplantation. Findings of the study overall: Present in recipient marrow, GvH clones included some that appeared first in ileum or blood.

Germline V gene sequence: CDR1 MRHNA, CDR2 SNTAGT. The CDR3 spans 14 residues. V lost 3 bases, J lost 8 bases, and 16 bases lay in between. To note about this clone: Its antigen is still unknown.

Sequencing used immunoSEQ multiplex PCR; TCRdb keeps in-frame clones, though not all of them. The data contain some 10,000 clones, approximately 80% of them singletons. Researchers processed graft tissue to release intraepithelial and lamina propria lymphocytes. The sequencing here drew on ileum tissue, taken roughly 470 days after intestinal transplantation. The genes are TRBV6-4 and TRBJ1-2; D gene unclear. The sequence was collected from a human patient who received an intestinal transplant, so some T cells may come from the graft donor. In DNA form, the CDR3 reads TGTGCCAGCAGTGAACAGCTATTTGGGGAAGGCTACACCTTC. It specifies CASSEQLFGEGYTF.